This T cell receptor (beta chain) came from a study of blood T cell repertoires in COVID-19. The CDR3 contains 12 residues. Germline CDR1 reads MNHEY; CDR2 reads SVGAGI. The V gene lost 5 bases and the J gene lost 5 bases, with 10 bases spanning the gap. Data came from immunoSEQ multiplex PCR; TCRdb stores just in-frame clones and leaves some out. The sample has 220,000 or so clones; around four fifths are singletons. This chain connects TRBV6-5 to TRBJ2-7; D possibly corresponds to TRBD1 (5 bases). The TCR originated in a woman aged 55 to 70 who had recovered from COVID-19. The sample taken for sequencing was peripheral blood. CDR3 nucleotides: TGTGCCAGCAGTCTACAGGCCAACGAGCAGTACTTC. Encoded protein: CASSLQANEQYF.